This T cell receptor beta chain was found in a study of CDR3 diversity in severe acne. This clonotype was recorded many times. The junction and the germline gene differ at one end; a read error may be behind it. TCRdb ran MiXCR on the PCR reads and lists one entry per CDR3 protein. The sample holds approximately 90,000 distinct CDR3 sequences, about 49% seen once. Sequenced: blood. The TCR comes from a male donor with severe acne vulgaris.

The CDR3 DNA sequence: TGTGCTAGCAGTCAGGGCACCGGGGAGCTGTTTTTT. Translated, it gives CASSQGTGELFF. The rearrangement links TRBV7-7 to TRBJ2-2, with TRBD1 as a possible D gene (5 bases). This CDR3 region has 12 residues. Per germline, CDR1 SSHAT and CDR2 FNYEAQ (reference sequence).